This T cell receptor (beta chain) was profiled in a study of CD8 T cells in Susac syndrome. Reverse transcription used about 0.45 to 1 ug RNA and random hexamers. Each CDR3 protein is one row after TCRdb ran MiXCR on the immunoSEQ multiplex PCR reads. The sample carries over 150,000 distinct CDR3 sequences, roughly 95% recorded once. The germline gives CDR1 LGHNA, CDR2 YNFKEQ. CDR3 length: 16 residues. The V and J ends lost 0 bases and 4 bases, in that order; junction bases with no gene match: 6. The sequenced sample consisted of CD4+ T cells from PBMCs. The receptor comes from a human donor with Susac syndrome. The chain joins TRBV4-2 to TRBJ1-5, with 7 bases identical to TRBD1. The CDR3 sequence is CASSQDTGQKNQPQHF. CDR3 nucleotides: TGTGCCAGCAGCCAAGATACGGGACAGAAGAATCAGCCCCAGCATTTT.